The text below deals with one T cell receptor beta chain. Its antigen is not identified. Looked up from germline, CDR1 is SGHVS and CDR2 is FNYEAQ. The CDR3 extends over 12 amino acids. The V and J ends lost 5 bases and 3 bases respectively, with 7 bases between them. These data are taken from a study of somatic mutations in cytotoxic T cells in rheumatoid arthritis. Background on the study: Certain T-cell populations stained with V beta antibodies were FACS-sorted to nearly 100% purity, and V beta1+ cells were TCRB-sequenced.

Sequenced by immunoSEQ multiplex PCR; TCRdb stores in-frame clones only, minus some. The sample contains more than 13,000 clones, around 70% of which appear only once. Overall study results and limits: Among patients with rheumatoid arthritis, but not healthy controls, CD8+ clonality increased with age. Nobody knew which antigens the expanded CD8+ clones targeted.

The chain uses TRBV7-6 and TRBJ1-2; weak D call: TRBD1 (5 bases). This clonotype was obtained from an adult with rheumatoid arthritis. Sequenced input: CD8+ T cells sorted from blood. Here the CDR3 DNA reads TGTGCCAGCAGCCCAGGGCACTATGGCTACACCTTC. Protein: CASSPGHYGYTF.